The 24 T cell receptor beta chains below come from one sample, sequenced in a study of breast tumors, draining lymph nodes, adjacent tissues. Each CDR3 protein is one row after TCRdb ran MiXCR on the multiplex PCR reads. The sample yields 25,000 or so distinct CDR3 sequences, around 68% seen once. The sequenced sample consisted of tumor-adjacent breast tissue. The receptors were sampled from a female donor with breast cancer. Some clones in this sample may be carry-over from other donors' samples.

This clonotype is large by share. The genes are TRBV2 and TRBJ1-4; D unresolved. The CDR3 contains 15 residues. Germline V gives CDR1 SNHLY, CDR2 FYNNEI. V was cut by 7 bases and J by 3 bases, with 15 bases left in between. The chain's CDR3 is CASKIIEQPNEKLFF. The CDR3 bases are TGTGCCAGCAAGATTATCGAGCAGCCTAATGAAAAACTGTTTTTT.

This clonotype came up a few times. V is TRBV6-6 and J is TRBJ2-7; unclear D gene. The ends were cut back, 6 bases at V and 2 bases at J, with 14 bases in the middle. The CDR3 contains 14 residues. Germline CDR1 is MNHNY and CDR2 is SVGAGI (reference sequence). The CDR3 loop is CASSTVDSPYEQYF. The CDR3 nucleotides read TGTGCCAGCAGCACCGTTGACTCCCCCTACGAGCAGTACTTC.

The genes are TRBV5-1 and TRBJ1-2; a possible D gene is TRBD1 (6 bases). Germline V gene lookup returns CDR1 SGHRS and CDR2 YFSETQ. The V and J ends lost 1 base and 9 bases respectively, with 19 bases between them. The CDR3 has 15 amino acids. For the CDR3, the DNA is TGCGCCAGCAGCTTGATGTCGACAGGTGCCAGCAGCTACACCTTC. Translating it yields CASSLMSTGASSYTF.

The V gene is TRBV24-1, the J gene TRBJ2-1; TRBD2 matches at 9 bases. J lost 10 bases, V lost 5 bases, and 17 bases had no gene match. CDR1 and CDR2 (germline): KGHDR, SFDVKD. The CDR3 runs to 17 residues. In DNA, the CDR3 is TGTGCCACCAGTGCCCCCGGCGGCGGGAGGGCCGACGCCGAGCAGTTCTTC. Translating it yields CATSAPGGGRADAEQFF.

By sample share, this clonotype is medium-sized. This sequence joins TRBV7-9 and TRBJ1-2, with D uncertain. Per germline, CDR1 SEHNR and CDR2 FQNEAQ (reference sequence). The CDR3 is made up of 16 amino acids. Trimming left V 5 bases short and J 0 bases short, with 16 bases between. DNA for the CDR3: TGTGCCAGCAGCCAGAGTGGGAACCGAGCTAACTATGGCTACACCTTC. This codes for CASSQSGNRANYGYTF.

The rearrangement links TRBV10-2 to TRBJ2-3; D possibly corresponds to TRBD1 (5 bases). V shed 4 bases and J shed 5 bases, with 7 bases lying between them. In germline, CDR1 is WSHSY, CDR2 SAAADI. There are 12 residues in the CDR3. Here the CDR3 reads CASSVRVDTQYF. CDR3 nucleotide sequence: TGCGCCAGCAGTGTCAGGGTAGATACGCAGTATTTT.

V is TRBV4-1 and J is TRBJ2-7, with TRBD1 as a possible D gene (6 bases). This CDR3 contains 14 residues. The ends were cut back, 3 bases at V and 2 bases at J, with 11 bases in the middle. Germline CDR1 is MGHRA and CDR2 is YSYEKL. The CDR3 spells CASSQTGVPYEQYF. CDR3 DNA: TGCGCCAGCAGCCAGACAGGCGTACCCTACGAGCAGTACTTC.

The chain uses TRBV29-1 and TRBJ1-2, with D maybe TRBD1 (5 bases). Germline V gene lookup returns CDR1 SQVTM and CDR2 ANQGSEA. There are 12 residues in the CDR3. Between the trimmed V and J ends, which lost 5 bases and 0 bases, there was a span of 7 bases. The CDR3, as DNA: TGCAGCGTTAGGACACCTAACTATGGCTACACCTTC. Its translation: CSVRTPNYGYTF.

The chain carries TRBV24-1 and TRBJ2-2; D gene ambiguous. Germline V gives CDR1 KGHDR, CDR2 SFDVKD. The CDR3 consists of 13 residues. With 7 bases removed from V and 2 bases from J, the gap between germline ends came to 7 bases. Here the CDR3 DNA reads TGTGCCACCAGGGAACATAACACCGGGGAGCTGTTTTTT. It codes for CATREHNTGELFF.

The chain links TRBV7-2 to TRBJ2-5; 7 bases align to TRBD1. This CDR3 is 14 amino acids long. V shed 0 bases, J shed 4 bases, and the junction held 2 bases outside the gene matches. Germline V CDR1 and CDR2: SGHTA, FQGNSA. CDR3 amino acids: CASSLAPGGETQYF. The CDR3 nucleotides read TGTGCCAGCAGCTTAGCGCCAGGGGGAGAGACCCAGTACTTC.

CDR3 amino acids: CAIGLAGGGETQYF. The CDR3 DNA reads as TGTGCCATCGGACTAGCGGGGGGCGGAGAGACCCAGTACTTC. This chain links TRBV10-3 with TRBJ2-5, with 14 bases matching TRBD2. CDR1 and CDR2 (germline): ENHRY, SYGVKD. This CDR3 region has 14 residues. J gave up 4 bases and V 8 bases, and 3 bases lay outside the gene matches.

The J gene is TRBJ2-7, the V gene TRBV7-9; maybe TRBD2 (6 bases). Germline V gives CDR1 SEHNR, CDR2 FQNEAQ (reference sequence). CDR3 length: 14 residues. Trimming shortened V by 5 bases and J by 2 bases, and 13 bases separated the two germline ends. This CDR3 reads CASSPGLSPYEQYF. The CDR3 nucleotides are TGTGCCAGCAGCCCGGGACTCTCACCCTACGAGCAGTACTTC.

By proportion, this clonotype is medium-sized. The CDR3 DNA is TGTGCCAGCGGGTGGGAAGGAGGTTTATACAATGAGCAGTTCTTC. It is translated as CASGWEGGLYNEQFF. The chain has TRBV12-3 or TRBV12-4 and TRBJ2-1; maybe TRBD2 (5 bases). Trimming removed 8 bases from V and 4 bases from J, with 18 bases in between. The CDR3 consists of 15 residues.

This clonotype has more than one count but fewer than ten. The chain carries TRBV12-3 or TRBV12-4 and TRBJ2-1; D unresolved. V lost 1 base and J 7 bases, leaving 8 bases between the germline ends. The length of the CDR3 is 13 residues. The CDR3 bases are TGTGCCAGCAGTTTAGGCACTCAGAATGAGCAGTTCTTC. Its protein is CASSLGTQNEQFF.

By share of the sample, this clonotype is medium-sized (0.01 to 0.1%). The chain uses TRBV5-6 and TRBJ2-3; maybe TRBD1 (6 bases). V lost 4 bases and J lost 3, with 15 bases in between. The CDR3 is 15 amino acids. Germline CDR1 SGHDT, CDR2 YYEEEE. The CDR3 is CASSAGQPGTDTQYF. CDR3 DNA sequence: TGTGCCAGCAGCGCAGGACAGCCTGGGACAGATACGCAGTATTTT.

The rearrangement links TRBV7-9 to TRBJ2-7; maybe TRBD2 (6 bases). Germline V gene sequence: CDR1 SEHNR, CDR2 FQNEAQ (reference sequence). CDR3 length: 13 amino acids. V lost 4 bases, J lost 3 bases, and 10 bases lay in between. CDR3 sequence: CASSWGLDYEQYF. The CDR3 DNA reads TGTGCCAGCAGCTGGGGACTGGACTACGAGCAGTACTTC.

This clonotype has just a few counts. The V and J genes are TRBV12-3 or TRBV12-4 and TRBJ2-7; D gene ambiguous. Trimming removed 3 bases from V and 3 bases from J, with 3 bases in between. The CDR3 length is 11 residues. This CDR3 is CASSFRYEQYF. As DNA, the CDR3 is TGTGCCAGCAGTTTCCGCTACGAGCAGTACTTC.

This chain joins TRBV7-9 and TRBJ2-2, with TRBD2 matching 7 bases. The CDR3 has 14 residues. CDR1 is SEHNR and CDR2 is FQNEAQ in the germline V gene (reference sequence). J lost 4 bases, V lost 8 bases, and 7 bases had no gene match. The CDR3 DNA follows: TGTGCCAGCCTTAGGGCGGGAGTCACCGGGGAGCTGTTTTTT. Translating gives CASLRAGVTGELFF.

This clonotype occurred many times. This chain joins TRBV19 and TRBJ1-5, with unresolved D. Germline V gene lookup returns CDR1 LNHDA and CDR2 SQIVND (reference sequence). The CDR3 loop spans 13 amino acids. The V end was cut by 4 bases, the J end by 5 bases, with 9 bases between. DNA for the CDR3: TGTGCCAGTAGTAAATGGACGGATCAGCCCCAGCATTTT. It is translated as CASSKWTDQPQHF.

V gene TRBV4-2 combines with J gene TRBJ1-5; D is perhaps TRBD1 (6 bases). V was pared by 2 bases and J by 4 bases, with 15 bases between. The CDR3 covers 16 residues. The germline V gene encodes CDR1 LGHNA and CDR2 YNFKEQ. The CDR3 spells CASSQQVGGFNQPQHF. The CDR3 DNA reads as TGTGCCAGCAGCCAACAGGTCGGGGGCTTTAATCAGCCCCAGCATTTT.

This chain joins TRBV20-1 and TRBJ2-5; TRBD2 aligns across 16 bases. The germline CDR1 and CDR2 sequences are DFQATT and SNEGSKA (reference sequence). The CDR3 has 19 residues. V dropped 0 bases and J dropped 4; count of bases not matched to a gene: 11. The CDR3: CSARDLGGTSGRAVETQYF. The DNA for the CDR3 is TGCAGTGCTAGAGATCTAGGGGGGACTAGCGGGAGGGCAGTAGAGACCCAGTACTTC.

The genes are TRBV5-1 and TRBJ2-3; the D gene is possibly TRBD2 (5 bases). The V end was cut by 4 bases, the J end by 0 bases, with 15 bases between. CDR1 SGHRS and CDR2 YFSETQ come from the germline V gene. The CDR3 totals 16 residues. The CDR3 sequence is CASSRRSGASTDTQYF. CDR3 bases: TGCGCCAGCAGCAGAAGAAGCGGTGCTAGCACAGATACGCAGTATTTT.

The CDR3 nucleotides are TGTGCCAGCAGCTTAGTGGTCACTGAAGCTTTCTTT. Its translation is CASSLVVTEAFF. The chain combines TRBV7-9 with TRBJ1-1; D remains ambiguous. This CDR3 has 12 residues. Trimming pared 1 base from V and 4 bases from J, leaving 4 bases between. CDR1 is SEHNR, CDR2 FQNEAQ, per germline (reference sequence).

The rearrangement joins TRBV20-1 to TRBJ2-2; 14 nucleotides line up with TRBD2. CDR3 length: 16 residues. Trimming cost V 6 bases and J 5 bases; bases outside gene matches: 8. The germline V gene has CDR1 DFQATT and CDR2 SNEGSKA (reference sequence). CDR3 nucleotides: TGCAGTGCCCGGGGGACTAGCGGGAGTGTTACCGGGGAGCTGTTTTTT. It is translated as CSARGTSGSVTGELFF.